The rows below give T cell receptor beta chains drawn from one sample of a study of OX40 agonist ivuxolimab in advanced cancers. The data were produced by immunoSEQ multiplex PCR, yet TCRdb's version contains in-frame clones alone and is incomplete. The data show 70,000 to 80,000 clones, around 91% seen once. Sequenced here: CD4+ or CD8+ T cells sorted from blood, sampled in a trial of the OX40 agonist ivuxolimab. These receptors came from an adult with an advanced solid tumor such as melanoma, head and neck, liver or kidney cancer. The conserved cysteine and the conserved F or W are not part of the CDR3 here. Fields, in order: D gene, V gene, CDR3 length, J gene, CDR3 protein. The D gene is left open where the match is weak.

.	TRBV5-1	12	TRBJ2-5	ASSLGTAKETQY
.	TRBV9	14	TRBJ2-2	ASSVYRDPGTGELF
.	TRBV27	11	TRBJ2-7	ASAPRRAYEQY
TRBD2	TRBV7-2	14	TRBJ2-7	ASSSGGLAGRYEQY
TRBD2	TRBV5-4	13	TRBJ2-1	ASTLSGSSYNEQF
TRBD2	TRBV7-2	14	TRBJ2-3	ASSLLAGGPRDTQY
.	TRBV5-1	11	TRBJ2-7	ASSLVQSYEQY
.	TRBV15	13	TRBJ2-7	ATSSGRKLSYEQY
TRBD2	TRBV19	13	TRBJ2-1	ASSRTSMRYNEQF
TRBD2	TRBV9	13	TRBJ2-2	ASKAGGPSTGELF
.	TRBV30	12	TRBJ2-3	AYPGPDGTDTQY
TRBD1	TRBV19	14	TRBJ2-5	ASSIDGTGYQETQY
TRBD1	TRBV30	14	TRBJ1-5	AWSKGGKGSNQPQH